This TCR beta chain came from a study of radiotherapy plus CTLA-4 blockade in lung cancer. Overall study: The study recorded objective responses in 18% of patients and disease control in around 31%.

Here immunoSEQ multiplex PCR was the method, and the copy in TCRdb shows in-frame clones only, minus some. This table has around 26,000 clones, about three quarters appearing once. Overall study results and limits: Interferon-beta, together with early blood T cell clone dynamics, reportedly best predicted response.

V lost 5 bases and J lost 6; bases outside the gene matches: 7. CDR1 is MNHEY, CDR2 SVGAGI, per germline. This CDR3 has 14 residues. Concerning this clone: As yet, its antigen is unknown.

The sequence came from a human donor with non-small cell lung cancer who had stable disease on radiotherapy plus ipilimumab. The specimen was peripheral blood, collected from a patient treated with radiotherapy plus ipilimumab. The chain employs TRBV6-5 and TRBJ1-5, with 7 bases matching TRBD1. CDR3 nucleotides: TGTGCCAGCAGTCAGGAGGACAGGCGTCAGCCCCAGCATTTT. This translates into CASSQEDRRQPQHF.